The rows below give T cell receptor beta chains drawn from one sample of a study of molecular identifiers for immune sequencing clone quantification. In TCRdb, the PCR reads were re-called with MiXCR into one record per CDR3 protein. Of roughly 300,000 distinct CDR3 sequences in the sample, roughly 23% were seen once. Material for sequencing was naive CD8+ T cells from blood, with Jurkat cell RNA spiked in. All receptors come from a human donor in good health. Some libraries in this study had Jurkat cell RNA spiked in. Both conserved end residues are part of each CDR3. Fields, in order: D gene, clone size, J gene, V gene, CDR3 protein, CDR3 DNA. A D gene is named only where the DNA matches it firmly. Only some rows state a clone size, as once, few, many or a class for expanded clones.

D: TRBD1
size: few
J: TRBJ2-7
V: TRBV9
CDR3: CASSLGQGRELYF
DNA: TGTGCCAGCAGCCTAGGACAGGGGCGGGAGTTGTACTTC

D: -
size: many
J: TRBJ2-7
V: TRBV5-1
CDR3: CASSFYGTYEQYF
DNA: TGCGCCAGCAGCTTTTACGGAACCTACGAGCAGTACTTC

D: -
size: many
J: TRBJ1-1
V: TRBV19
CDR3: CASSFLSGLEAFF
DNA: TGTGCCAGTAGTTTCCTTTCCGGCCTTGAAGCTTTCTTT

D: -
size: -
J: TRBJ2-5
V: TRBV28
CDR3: CASSLEGAGLQETQYF
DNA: TGTGCCAGCAGTTTAGAGGGAGCGGGCCTACAAGAGACCCAGTACTTC

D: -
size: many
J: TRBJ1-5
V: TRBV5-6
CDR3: CASSLGGEAQKPQHF
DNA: TGTGCCAGCAGCTTGGGGGGAGAGGCCCAAAAGCCCCAGCATTTT

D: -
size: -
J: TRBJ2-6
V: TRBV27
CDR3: CASTLGAPSGANALTF
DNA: TGTGCCAGCACCTTGGGGGCGCCCTCTGGGGCCAACGCCCTGACTTTC

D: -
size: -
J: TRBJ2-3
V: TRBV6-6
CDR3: CAGSYFKSDTQYF
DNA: TGTGCCGGCAGTTACTTCAAGAGTGATACGCAGTATTTT

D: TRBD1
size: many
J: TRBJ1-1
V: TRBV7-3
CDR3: CASSLQQGTEAFF
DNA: TGTGCCAGCAGCCTACAACAGGGGACTGAAGCTTTCTTT

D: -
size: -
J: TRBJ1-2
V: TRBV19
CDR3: CASSITVSGPYGYTF
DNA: TGTGCCAGTAGTATTACTGTTTCCGGCCCCTATGGCTACACCTTC

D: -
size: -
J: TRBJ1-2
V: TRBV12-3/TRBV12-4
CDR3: CASSSPHPYGYTF
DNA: TGTGCCAGCAGTTCCCCGCATCCATATGGCTACACCTTC

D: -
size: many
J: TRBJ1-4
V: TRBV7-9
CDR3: CASSSRSKYNEKLFF
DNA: TGTGCCAGCAGCTCCCGATCCAAATATAATGAAAAACTGTTTTTT

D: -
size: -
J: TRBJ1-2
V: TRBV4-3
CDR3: CASSQGPQTGDYYPNYGYTF
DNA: TGCGCCAGCAGCCAAGGCCCTCAGACAGGCGATTACTACCCGAACTATGGCTACACCTTC

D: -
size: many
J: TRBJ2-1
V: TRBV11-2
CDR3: CASSLAPTNEQFF
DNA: TGTGCCAGCAGCTTAGCCCCGACTAATGAGCAGTTCTTC

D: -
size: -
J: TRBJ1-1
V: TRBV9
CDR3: CAGSVVGSSEAFF
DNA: TGTGCCGGCAGCGTAGTCGGATCGTCTGAAGCTTTCTTT

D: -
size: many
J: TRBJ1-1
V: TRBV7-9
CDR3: CASRIPGATEAFF
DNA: TGTGCCAGCAGGATTCCGGGAGCCACTGAAGCTTTCTTT

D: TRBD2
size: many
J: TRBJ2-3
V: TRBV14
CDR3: CASSRLSGRSDTQYF
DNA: TGTGCCAGCAGCCGCCTTAGCGGGCGATCAGATACGCAGTATTTT

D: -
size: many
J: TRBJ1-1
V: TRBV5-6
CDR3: CASTVLPGVNTEAFF
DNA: TGTGCCAGCACCGTTCTCCCAGGAGTGAACACTGAAGCTTTCTTT

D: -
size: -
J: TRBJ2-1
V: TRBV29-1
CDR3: CSVVSGGYNEQFF
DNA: TGCAGCGTTGTTAGCGGTGGGTACAATGAGCAGTTCTTC

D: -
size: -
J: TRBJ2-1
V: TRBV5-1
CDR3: CASSLAQGTYNEQFF
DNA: TGCGCCAGCAGCTTGGCCCAGGGCACCTACAATGAGCAGTTCTTC

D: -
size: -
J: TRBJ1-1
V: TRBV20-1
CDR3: CSASVNTEAFF
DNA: TGCAGTGCTAGTGTAAACACTGAAGCTTTCTTT

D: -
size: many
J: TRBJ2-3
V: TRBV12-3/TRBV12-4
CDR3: CASTPGEYGTDTQYF
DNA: TGTGCCAGCACCCCAGGGGAATATGGCACAGATACGCAGTATTTT

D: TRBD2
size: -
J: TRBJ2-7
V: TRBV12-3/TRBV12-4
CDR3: CASSVGTSGFSYEQYF
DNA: TGTGCCAGCAGTGTAGGGACTAGCGGGTTCTCCTACGAGCAGTACTTC

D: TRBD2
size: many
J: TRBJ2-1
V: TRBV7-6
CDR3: CSSGDVNEQFF
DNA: TGCTCTAGCGGGGACGTCAATGAGCAGTTCTTC

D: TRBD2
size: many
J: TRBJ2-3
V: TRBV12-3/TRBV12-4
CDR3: CASSLGGGADTQYF
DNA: TGTGCCAGCAGTTTGGGCGGGGGGGCCGATACGCAGTATTTT

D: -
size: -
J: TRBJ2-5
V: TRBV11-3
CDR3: CASSPGRGGTQYF
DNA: TGTGCCAGCAGCCCTGGACGGGGTGGGACCCAGTACTTC

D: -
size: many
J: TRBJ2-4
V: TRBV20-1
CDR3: CSARPSAKNIQYF
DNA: TGCAGTGCACGGCCTAGCGCCAAAAACATTCAGTACTTC

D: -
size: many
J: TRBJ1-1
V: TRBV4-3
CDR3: CASAEAGYGTEAFF
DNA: TGCGCCAGCGCCGAGGCAGGGTACGGCACTGAAGCTTTCTTT

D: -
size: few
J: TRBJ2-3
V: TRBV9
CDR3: CASSETQLAPTDTQYF
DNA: TGTGCCAGCTCCGAAACCCAGCTAGCTCCCACAGATACGCAGTATTTT

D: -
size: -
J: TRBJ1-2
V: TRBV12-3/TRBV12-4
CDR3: CASSSDSYGYTF
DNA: TGTGCCAGCAGCTCGGACAGCTATGGCTACACCTTC

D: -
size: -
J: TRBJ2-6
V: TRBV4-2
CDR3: CASSQSFSEANVLTF
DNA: TGTGCCAGCAGCCAATCATTTTCTGAGGCCAACGTCCTGACTTTC

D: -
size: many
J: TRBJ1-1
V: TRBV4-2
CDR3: CASSQGPGTAF
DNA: TGTGCCAGCAGCCAGGGCCCCGGGACCGCATTT

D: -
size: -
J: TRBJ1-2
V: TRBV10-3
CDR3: CAISGGQFYTF
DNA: TGTGCCATCAGTGGTGGACAATTCTACACCTTC

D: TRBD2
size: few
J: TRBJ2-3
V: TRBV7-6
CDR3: CASSSVAGGWTDTQYF
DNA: TGTGCCAGCAGCTCAGTAGCGGGAGGGTGGACAGATACGCAGTATTTT